The entry that follows covers one T cell receptor (beta chain) sequence. Profiled with immunoSEQ multiplex PCR; TCRdb holds only in-frame clones, not every one. In the table there are 60,000 to 75,000 clones, about 90% of which are singletons. The sample originates from a study of blood T cell repertoires in COVID-19. The sequence came from a man aged 55 to 70 with acute or convalescent COVID-19. Sequenced sample: peripheral blood.

The CDR3: CASSQGTGVNYGYTF. The CDR3 DNA is TGTGCCAGCAGCCAGGGGACAGGGGTAAACTATGGCTACACCTTC. This chain uses TRBV3-1 (or the pseudogene TRBV3-2) with TRBJ1-2; 10 nucleotides line up with TRBD1. Germline CDR1 and CDR2: LGHDT and YNNKEL (reference sequence). The CDR3 is made up of 15 amino acids. The V and J ends lost 3 bases and 2 bases, in that order; junction bases with no gene match: 3.